Below are 28 T cell receptor beta chains sequenced from a single sample in a study of radiotherapy plus CTLA-4 blockade in lung cancer. Method: immunoSEQ multiplex PCR; TCRdb's copy keeps in-frame clones and lacks some. The profile shows about 68,000 clones, about 80% of them singletons. The sequencing here drew on peripheral blood, taken from a patient treated with radiotherapy plus ipilimumab. The origin of the receptors is a human donor with non-small cell lung cancer who had a complete response to radiotherapy plus ipilimumab.

This chain links TRBV19 with TRBJ2-3; TRBD1 matches at 8 bases. Germline V gene data show CDR1 as LNHDA and CDR2 as SQIVND (reference sequence). CDR3 size: 14 residues. Germline trimming cut 7 bases from V and 2 bases from J; bases unmatched to any gene: 5. The CDR3 DNA reads as TGTGCCAGTAACGCAGGGGGCTTCACAGATACGCAGTATTTT. Residues: CASNAGGFTDTQYF. Variable domain in full (rest from reference TRBV19 and TRBJ2-3): DGGITQSPKYLFRKEGQNVTLSCEQNLNHDAMYWYRQDPGQGLRLIYYSQIVNDFQKGDIAEGYSVSREKKESFPLTVTSAQKNPTAFYLCASNAGGFTDTQYFGPGTRLTVL.

Only one count was recorded for this clone. The CDR3: CAISEPGLAGGETQYF. CDR3 DNA sequence: TGTGCCATCAGTGAGCCGGGACTAGCGGGCGGGGAGACCCAGTACTTC. The V and J genes are TRBV10-3 and TRBJ2-5; 12 nucleotides align to TRBD2. CDR1 is ENHRY, CDR2 SYGVKD, per germline. The CDR3 runs 16 residues. With 2 bases clipped from V and 5 bases from J, the junction kept 6 bases outside the gene matches.

The CDR3 DNA reads TGTGCCAGCAGCCCCCACGTGTCAGGGCCTATTTCTGGAAACACCATATATTTT. This gives the protein CASSPHVSGPISGNTIYF. The J gene is TRBJ1-3, the V gene TRBV7-2, with D tentatively TRBD1 (5 bases). CDR1 and CDR2 (germline): SGHTA, FQGNSA. The CDR3 sequence is 18 residues long. V was trimmed by 5 bases and J by 1 base, leaving 21 bases between them.

In this sample, this clone turned up a few times. This rearrangement joins TRBV19 to TRBJ1-2; D perhaps matches TRBD1 (5 bases). This CDR3 is 11 amino acids long. CDR1 and CDR2 (germline): LNHDA, SQIVND (reference sequence). V lost 5 bases to trimming and J lost 7 bases, with 8 bases between them. This CDR3 is CASSFGAGYTF. The CDR3 nucleotides are TGTGCCAGTAGTTTTGGGGCTGGCTACACCTTC.

This clone was detected only a few times. V and J are TRBV7-2 and TRBJ2-7; 9 bases are a match to TRBD1. Germline assignment: CDR1 SGHTA and CDR2 FQGNSA. J lost 7 bases, V lost 5 bases, and 9 bases had no gene match. The CDR3 is 14 amino acids. CDR3 residues: CASSLTTGGSEQYF. CDR3 DNA: TGTGCCAGCAGCCTTACGACAGGGGGATCGGAGCAGTACTTC.

The genes are TRBV10-3 and TRBJ1-1, with 9 bases that match TRBD1. This CDR3 comprises 11 residues. Germline lookup yields CDR1 ENHRY and CDR2 SYGVKD. Trimming at V came to 7 bases and at J to 11 bases, leaving 5 bases not matched to a gene. The CDR3 here is CAINSGQGAFF. For the CDR3, the DNA is TGTGCCATCAATTCGGGACAGGGTGCTTTCTTT.

As regards this clone: Its ends do not fully match the called genes, so a read error is possible. The genes are TRBV7-7 and TRBJ1-6; D might be TRBD1 (6 bases). This CDR3 contains 13 residues. Germline CDR1 reads SSHAT; CDR2 reads FNYEAQ (reference sequence). The CDR3: CASSQGQNSPLHF. CDR3 DNA sequence: TGTGCTAGCAGCCAGGGGCAAAATTCACCCCTCCACTTT.

The chain couples TRBV5-6 to TRBJ1-4; D ambiguous. V was shortened by 5 bases and J by 0 bases, with 11 bases between the two germline ends. The CDR3 is made up of 15 amino acids. CDR1 SGHDT and CDR2 YYEEEE come from the germline V gene. The CDR3 DNA follows: TGTGCCAGCAGTACCGGTGGTGCAACTAATGAAAAACTGTTTTTT. Its protein is CASSTGGATNEKLFF.

The rearrangement joins TRBV7-8 to TRBJ1-2, with D maybe TRBD1 (5 bases). This CDR3 contains 13 residues. The V gene's germline CDR1 is SGHVS and CDR2 FQNEAQ. V lost 5 bases, J lost 4 bases, and 11 bases lay in between. The CDR3 protein is CASSRTGGYGYTF. The CDR3 region has the DNA TGTGCCAGCAGCCGAACAGGTGGCTATGGCTACACCTTC. Supplemented by reference TRBV7-8 and TRBJ1-2, the full variable domain reads GAGVSQSPRYKVAKRGQDVALRCDPISGHVSLFWYQQALGQGPEFLTYFQNEAQLDKSGLPSDRFFAERPEGSVSTLKIQRTQQEDSAVYLCASSRTGGYGYTFGSGTRLTVV.

The chain employs TRBV30 and TRBJ2-7; D uncertain. This CDR3 region has 13 residues. The V and J ends lost 2 bases and 1 base respectively, with 9 bases between them. Germline CDR1 reads GTSNPN; CDR2 reads SVGIG (reference sequence). CDR3 in DNA: TGTGCCTGGAGTAGGACGGAGTCCTACGAGCAGTACTTC. Amino acids: CAWSRTESYEQYF.

The V call is TRBV18, the J call TRBJ1-5; tentative D call: TRBD1 (6 bases). The CDR3 totals 15 residues. The V gene lost 6 bases and the J gene lost 2 bases, with 14 bases spanning the gap. Germline assignment: CDR1 KGHSH and CDR2 LQKENI. Written as DNA, the CDR3 is TGTGCCAGCTCCCGCGGGGGGCAGGGCAATCAGCCCCAGCATTTT. Protein sequence: CASSRGGQGNQPQHF. Based on the CDR3 plus reference TRBV18 and TRBJ1-5, the full variable domain is NAGVMQNPRHLVRRRGQEARLRCSPMKGHSHVYWYRQLPEEGLKFMVYLQKENIIDESGMPKERFSAEFPKEGPSILRIQQVVRGDSAAYFCASSRGGQGNQPQHFGDGTRLSIL.

The chain combines TRBV9 with TRBJ2-1; the match to TRBD2 covers 7 bases. V was clipped by 0 bases and J by 9 bases; unmatched bases: 15. Looked up from germline, CDR1 is SGDLS and CDR2 is YYNGEE. The CDR3 totals 17 residues. The CDR3, as DNA: TGTGCCAGCAGCGTAGCCGCTCCCGGGAGGTCCGCATCTGAGCAGTTCTTC. Amino acids: CASSVAAPGRSASEQFF.

The chain uses TRBV9 and TRBJ2-5; 12 nucleotides match TRBD2. This CDR3 spans 16 amino acids. Looked up from germline, CDR1 is SGDLS and CDR2 is YYNGEE. After removal of 2 bases from V and 5 bases from J, the junction contained 7 bases not matched to a gene. CDR3 amino acids: CASSVSSGGAWETQYF. CDR3 nucleotides: TGTGCCAGCAGCGTCTCTAGCGGGGGGGCTTGGGAGACCCAGTACTTC.

The genes are TRBV5-1 and TRBJ2-5; D gene unclear. The CDR3 extends over 13 amino acids. Germline V gives CDR1 SGHRS, CDR2 YFSETQ. V dropped 6 bases and J dropped 7 bases, with 16 bases sitting between them. CDR3 region: CASTEIGRGTQYF. CDR3 nucleotides: TGCGCCAGCACGGAAATAGGTCGTGGGACCCAGTACTTC.

The gene calls are TRBV28 and TRBJ2-7; D is possibly TRBD1 or TRBD2 (6 bases each). The CDR3 runs 16 residues. The V gene lost 6 bases and the J gene lost 3 bases, with 21 bases spanning the gap. Per the germline V gene, CDR1 is MDHEN and CDR2 is SYDVKM. The CDR3 DNA sequence: TGTGCCAGCAGCGCTAAGGGGGGACGGAGCCACTACGAGCAGTACGTC. The encoded protein is CASSAKGGRSHYEQYV.

The gene calls are TRBV4-1 and TRBJ1-2; 8 nucleotides line up with TRBD1. CDR1 and CDR2 from the germline V gene are MGHRA and YSYEKL. Trimming took 2 bases from V and 4 from J; bases not matched to a gene: 6. The CDR3 extends over 15 amino acids. The CDR3 sequence is CASSQQVRGLYGYTF. CDR3 sequence (DNA): TGCGCCAGCAGCCAACAGGTCAGGGGGCTCTATGGCTACACCTTC.

V is TRBV29-1 and J is TRBJ1-5; D is possibly TRBD1 (6 bases). The ends were cut back, 4 bases at V and 6 bases at J, with 13 bases in the middle. CDR1 SQVTM and CDR2 ANQGSEA come from the germline V gene. This CDR3 is built from 13 residues. CDR3 sequence: CSVGGGHGQPQHF. CDR3 in DNA: TGCAGCGTTGGCGGGGGGCATGGTCAGCCCCAGCATTTT.

About this clone itself: This CDR3 is also generated by other DNA sequences in the sample. The V and J genes are TRBV5-1 and TRBJ2-5; D gene ambiguous. The CDR3 sequence is 12 residues long. Germline V lookup: CDR1 SGHRS, CDR2 YFSETQ. Trimming cost V 0 bases and J 5 bases, with 5 bases left between them. CDR3 sequence (DNA): TGCGCCAGCAGCTTGGATGGCGAGACCCAGTACTTC. This translates into CASSLDGETQYF.

The chain carries TRBV6-5 and TRBJ2-7, with D perhaps matching TRBD1 (6 bases). The V end lost 8 bases, the J end lost 4 bases, and 21 bases lay between the germline ends. There are 15 residues in the CDR3. Germline V gives CDR1 MNHEY, CDR2 SVGAGI. The DNA for the CDR3 is TGTGCCAGCTCTTACAGGGTCATAGGCGGGTACGAGCAGTACTTC. Protein: CASSYRVIGGYEQYF.

This clone was seen a single time. V usage is TRBV7-2 and J usage is TRBJ1-3; 11 bases align to TRBD1. With 3 bases clipped from V and 1 base from J, the junction kept 2 bases outside the gene matches. The germline V gene has CDR1 SGHTA and CDR2 FQGNSA. This CDR3 is built from 16 residues. The CDR3 DNA is TGTGCCAGCAGCTTCGGACAGGGGGCTTCTGGAAACACCATATATTTT. Its protein is CASSFGQGASGNTIYF.

V usage is TRBV19 and J usage is TRBJ1-2; no firm D call. Trimming stripped 3 bases from V and 0 bases from J, with 14 bases between. The germline CDR1 and CDR2 sequences are LNHDA and SQIVND (reference sequence). This CDR3 spans 16 amino acids. The CDR3 loop is CASSILGELANYGYTF. The CDR3, as DNA: TGTGCCAGTAGTATTCTAGGAGAACTAGCTAACTATGGCTACACCTTC.

This chain connects TRBV7-6 to TRBJ2-7; D is perhaps TRBD2 (6 bases). The V gene's germline CDR1 is SGHVS and CDR2 FNYEAQ. Trimming took off 3 bases at V and 0 bases at J, with 15 bases between the two ends. There are 16 residues in the CDR3. CDR3 residues: CASSLLEGLSSYEQYF. For the CDR3, the DNA is TGTGCCAGCAGCTTGCTAGAGGGACTGAGCTCCTACGAGCAGTACTTC.

The chain couples TRBV19 to TRBJ2-3; unclear D gene. This CDR3 region has 12 residues. The V gene's germline CDR1 is LNHDA and CDR2 SQIVND (reference sequence). The V and J ends lost 6 bases and 0 bases respectively, with 4 bases between them. In DNA form, the CDR3 reads TGTGCCAGTAGCCACAGCACAGATACGCAGTATTTT. This gives the protein CASSHSTDTQYF. The full variable domain, completed using reference TRBV19 and TRBJ2-3, is DGGITQSPKYLFRKEGQNVTLSCEQNLNHDAMYWYRQDPGQGLRLIYYSQIVNDFQKGDIAEGYSVSREKKESFPLTVTSAQKNPTAFYLCASSHSTDTQYFGPGTRLTVL.

This rearrangement joins TRBV9 to TRBJ2-1; 8 nucleotides match TRBD2. The CDR3 consists of 17 residues. J lost 0 bases, V lost 4 bases, and 9 bases had no gene match. Germline V gene data show CDR1 as SGDLS and CDR2 as YYNGEE. DNA for the CDR3: TGTGCCAGCAGCTCAATAGCGGGGAAAAGCTCCTACAATGAGCAGTTCTTC. Protein sequence: CASSSIAGKSSYNEQFF.

The chain uses TRBV19 and TRBJ1-1; a weak D match, TRBD1 (6 bases). The ends were cut back, 9 bases at V and 1 base at J, with 15 bases in the middle. Germline-derived CDR1 and CDR2 are LNHDA and SQIVND (reference sequence). The CDR3 has 14 residues. CDR3 loop: CASRNRETNTEAFF. The CDR3 DNA follows: TGTGCCAGCCGGAACAGGGAGACGAACACTGAAGCTTTCTTT.

This clone was recorded a few times. This chain joins TRBV4-1 and TRBJ1-1, with D unclear. The germline V gene has CDR1 MGHRA and CDR2 YSYEKL. Trimming cost V 1 base and J 4 bases, with 4 bases left between them. This CDR3 has 12 amino acids. CDR3 DNA sequence: TGCGCCAGCAGCCAAGCCCCCACTGAAGCTTTCTTT. This encodes CASSQAPTEAFF.

The rearrangement joins TRBV25-1 to TRBJ1-2; 7 bases are a match to TRBD1. Germline CDR1 reads MGHDK; CDR2 reads SYGVNS. V trimming: 2 bases; J trimming: 5 bases; junction bases outside the gene matches: 8. This CDR3 contains 15 residues. This CDR3 reads CASSEGQGGPYGYTF. The CDR3 DNA sequence: TGTGCCAGCAGTGAAGGGCAGGGGGGTCCTTATGGCTACACCTTC.

The sample holds a few counts of this clone. This chain links TRBV19 with TRBJ1-3; the D gene is possibly TRBD1 (5 bases). Looked up from germline, CDR1 is LNHDA and CDR2 is SQIVND (reference sequence). This CDR3 comprises 16 residues. Deletions cut 11 bases from V and 0 bases from J, with 20 bases between. This CDR3 reads CAAMRFRGSSGNTIYF. The CDR3 DNA reads as TGTGCCGCCATGCGGTTTCGGGGGAGCTCTGGAAACACCATATATTTT.